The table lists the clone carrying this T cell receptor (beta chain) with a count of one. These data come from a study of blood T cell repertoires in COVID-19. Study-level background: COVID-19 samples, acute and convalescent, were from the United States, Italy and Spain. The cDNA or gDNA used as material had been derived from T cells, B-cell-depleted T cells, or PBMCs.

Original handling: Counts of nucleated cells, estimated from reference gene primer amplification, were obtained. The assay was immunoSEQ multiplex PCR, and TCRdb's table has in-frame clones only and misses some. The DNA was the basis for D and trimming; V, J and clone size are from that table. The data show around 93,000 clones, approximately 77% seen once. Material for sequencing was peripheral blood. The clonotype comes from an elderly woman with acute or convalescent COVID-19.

In DNA, the CDR3 is TGTGCCAGTAGTTCCGGACAGGGTAGCCGTTGGGCTTTCTTT. It encodes CASSSGQGSRWAFF. J is TRBJ1-1 and V is TRBV19, with TRBD1 matching 8 bases. The CDR3 length is 14 residues. Trimming took 5 bases from V and 11 from J; bases not matched to a gene: 13. Per the germline V gene, CDR1 is LNHDA and CDR2 is SQIVND (reference sequence).